These T cell receptor beta chains were read from a single sample in a study of early T cells in non-severe SARS-CoV-2 infection. TCRdb recomputed calls from the 5' RACE reads with MiXCR, one row per CDR3 protein. There are tens of thousands of distinct CDR3 sequences in the sample; over 9.5% occur only once, and 4.4% lies in the top ten. Sequences were derived from whole blood, sampled at baseline. These receptors were collected from an adult who was a healthcare worker with PCR-confirmed SARS-CoV-2 infection or an uninfected control (not recorded which). The CDR3 runs from the conserved cysteine through the conserved F or W.

J gene,V gene,CDR3 protein
TRBJ2-1,TRBV11-3,CASSYEGTSGGNNEQFF
TRBJ2-7,TRBV28,CASSYYEGYEQYF
TRBJ2-7,TRBV20-1,CSARAGDREGEQYF
TRBJ2-7,TRBV2,CASSPPNGRGTYEQYF
TRBJ1-5,TRBV6-2/TRBV6-3,CASSSGTGTSQPQHF
TRBJ2-3,TRBV6-5,CASRGGFWLSTDTQYF
TRBJ2-3,TRBV12-5,CASGSLLEREIGTDTQYF
TRBJ2-2,TRBV4-1,CASSHGPGPNTGELFF
TRBJ1-4,TRBV4-1,CASSPLGTATNEKLFF
TRBJ2-1,TRBV9,CASSRSGRVSTSYNEQFF
TRBJ1-1,TRBV12-3/TRBV12-4,CASSLWGEAFF
TRBJ1-3,TRBV20-1,CSATHPGQSGNTIYF
TRBJ2-2,TRBV29-1,CSVSGGPGELFF
TRBJ2-3,TRBV5-4,CASSPKRSTGTDTQYF
TRBJ2-3,TRBV6-4,CASSRDPRADTQYF
TRBJ1-1,TRBV18,CASSPGQGTEAFF
TRBJ1-1,TRBV4-1,CASSHRNNGLLSTEAFF
TRBJ2-7,TRBV30,CAWSLPETSGGIGEQYF
TRBJ2-3,TRBV2,CASTSGADTQYF
TRBJ1-2,TRBV2,CASSEEDRVMRGYTF
TRBJ2-7,TRBV14,CASSQEWGLAGGPYEQYF
TRBJ2-1,TRBV7-9,CASSLVSTSFEQFF
TRBJ2-3,TRBV7-9,CASSLGRLAGHFPSRDTQYF
TRBJ1-5,TRBV28,CASSDLSQGLQPQHF
TRBJ2-5,TRBV9,CASSVRPSGRIGETQYF
TRBJ1-1,TRBV18,CASSPRVRGMNTEAFF
TRBJ2-7,TRBV10-3,CAISEAYEQYF
TRBJ2-2,TRBV18,CASSPQASGSRAGELFF
TRBJ1-5,TRBV7-3,CASSQSGGNQPQHF
TRBJ1-6,TRBV19,CASQDSSYNSPLHF
TRBJ2-3,TRBV7-2,CASSLVSRGQDTQYF
TRBJ2-1,TRBV11-1,CASSLLAGATHEQFF
TRBJ2-3,TRBV12-3/TRBV12-4,CATATGEGYTQYF
TRBJ1-4,TRBV12-3/TRBV12-4,CASNENGGTGKLFF
TRBJ2-7,TRBV20-1,CSATAGTSPYEQYF
TRBJ2-7,TRBV7-6,CASSFPAVPGEQYF
TRBJ2-2,TRBV10-1,CASSAGEGRGTGELFF